The 19 T cell receptor beta chains listed next were all sequenced from one sample in a study of regulatory T cells in long-lasting Graves disease (dated by TCRdb to 2020 to 2023). The sample's time point, from its label and the paper: newly diagnosed GD, antithyroid drugs for less than 3 months. For both TCR sequencing and RNA sequencing, RNA was extracted from PBMCs using TRIzol. Library creation used multiplex PCR. TCRdb lists the instrument as Illumina HiSeq 4000. CDR3 regions were amplified by Arm-PCR with iRepertoire HTBI primers to construct TCR beta libraries. TCRdb reprocessing: public reads trimmed at Q25 with fastp, clones called with MiXCR, in-frame beta chains kept. Identical CDR3 protein sequences are pooled into one entry, listed with their most common genes and DNA. The table for this sample lists about 500,000 distinct CDR3 sequences; about 11% of them were counted only once. Of the sample, around 10% falls within the top ten clones.

The same data also went into a second study, on T cells in Graves' hyperthyroidism and ophthalmopathy.

Specimen: peripheral blood mononuclear cells (PBMCs), collected at new diagnosis, from a patient treated with antithyroid drugs. The origin of the receptors is a woman aged 25-40 years with Graves disease. Donor details come from another sample of the same person, matched by shared clones.

This clonotype was counted at least ten times. V gene TRBV6-1 combines with J gene TRBJ2-1, with TRBD2 matching 9 bases. The germline CDR1 and CDR2 sequences are MNHNS and SASEGT. V lost 11 bases and J lost 7; bases outside the gene matches: 6. This CDR3 region has 12 residues. CDR3 nucleotide sequence: TGTGCCGGGGGACTAGCTAGGAATGAGCAGTTCTTC. This sequence encodes CAGGLARNEQFF.

The V gene is TRBV5-4, the J gene TRBJ2-2; TRBD2 matches 8 bases. The junction had 2 bases not matched to a gene; V was cut back by 3 bases and J by 4 bases. This CDR3 spans 14 amino acids. Germline assignment: CDR1 SGHNT and CDR2 YYREEE (reference sequence). DNA of the CDR3: TGTGCCAGCAGCTGGGGACTAGGCACCGGGGAGCTGTTTTTT. Translated: CASSWGLGTGELFF.

The V and J genes are TRBV7-9 and TRBJ1-4; TRBD1 might be the D (5 bases). Per germline, CDR1 SEHNR and CDR2 FQNEAQ (reference sequence). The germline V and J ends were trimmed by 5 bases and 3 bases, with 13 bases remaining between them. This CDR3 region has 15 residues. The CDR3 nucleotides read TGTGCCAGCAGCAGGGGCACATACCCTAATGAAAAACTGTTTTTT. Residues: CASSRGTYPNEKLFF.

V gene TRBV27 combines with J gene TRBJ2-1, with 9 nucleotides matching TRBD1. Germline assignment: CDR1 MNHEY and CDR2 SMNVEV (reference sequence). The V segment lost 7 bases and the J segment 3 bases; nucleotides outside the gene matches: 4. CDR3 size: 14 residues. Here the CDR3 DNA reads TGTGCCAGCAAGACAGGGGGAAGCTACAATGAGCAGTTCTTC. It translates to CASKTGGSYNEQFF.

This clonotype was seen repeatedly, ten times or more. The chain joins TRBV5-4 to TRBJ1-3; D is ambiguous. V was pared by 2 bases and J by 0 bases, with 6 bases between. The CDR3 is 14 residues long. Germline-derived CDR1 and CDR2 are SGHNT and YYREEE (reference sequence). CDR3 sequence: CASSFRDSGNTIYF. The CDR3 DNA sequence: TGTGCCAGCAGCTTTAGAGACTCTGGAAACACCATATATTTT.

This clonotype has a count of ten or more. J is TRBJ1-1 and V is TRBV27; D perhaps matches TRBD1 (5 bases). Germline V gene lookup returns CDR1 MNHEY and CDR2 SMNVEV (reference sequence). The CDR3 is made up of 16 amino acids. Trimming removed 7 bases from V and 1 base from J, with 19 bases in between. This CDR3 reads CASTVSGGLRNTEAFF. In DNA, the CDR3 is TGTGCCAGCACCGTATCGGGGGGTTTACGGAACACTGAAGCTTTCTTT.

The rearrangement links TRBV11-3 to TRBJ2-1; no firm D call. Germline CDR1 reads SGHNT; CDR2 reads YENEEA. V lost 5 bases and J 3 bases, leaving 11 bases between the germline ends. The CDR3 sequence is 14 residues long. CDR3 in amino acids: CASSNPISYNEQFF. The CDR3 nucleotides are TGTGCCAGCAGCAACCCGATAAGCTACAATGAGCAGTTCTTC.

This clonotype was detected many times. The chain uses TRBV28 and TRBJ2-7, with TRBD2 as a possible D gene (6 bases). Per germline, CDR1 MDHEN and CDR2 SYDVKM. The CDR3 is made up of 13 amino acids. V was shortened by 7 bases and J by 3 bases, with 13 bases between the two germline ends. CDR3 coding DNA: TGTGCCAGCATTAGCGGCGGGGACTACGAGCAGTACTTC. Protein: CASISGGDYEQYF.

This clonotype was observed at least ten times. One junction end does not reproduce the germline sequence, and a read error may be involved. The J gene is TRBJ2-7, the V gene TRBV18; TRBD1 matches 9 bases. The CDR3 contains 16 residues. Per the germline V gene, CDR1 is KGHSH and CDR2 is LQKENI. CDR3 amino acids: CASSPQGQGDPYEQYF. The CDR3 coding sequence is TGTGCCAGCTCCCCACAGGGACAGGGAGACCCCTACGAGCAGTACTTC.

In this sample, this clonotype turned up a few times. The chain combines TRBV2 with TRBJ1-2; no reliable D call. The V gene lost 2 bases and the J gene lost 5 bases, with 9 bases spanning the gap. The CDR3 runs 13 residues. In germline, CDR1 is SNHLY, CDR2 FYNNEI. The CDR3 protein is CASSERAVYGYTF. The CDR3 region has the DNA TGTGCCAGCAGTGAACGGGCAGTTTATGGCTACACCTTC.

The CDR3 region is CASSPSPGGGETQYF. DNA of the CDR3: TGTGCCAGCTCACCTTCGCCCGGGGGCGGTGAGACCCAGTACTTC. The rearrangement links TRBV18 to TRBJ2-5; D assignment may be TRBD1 or TRBD2 (6 bases each). Trimming cost V 3 bases and J 5 bases, with 16 bases left between them. The CDR3 is made up of 15 amino acids. Germline CDR1 and CDR2: KGHSH and LQKENI. Supplemented by reference TRBV18 and TRBJ2-5, the full variable domain reads NAGVMQNPRHLVRRRGQEARLRCSPMKGHSHVYWYRQLPEEGLKFMVYLQKENIIDESGMPKERFSAEFPKEGPSILRIQQVVRGDSAAYFCASSPSPGGGETQYFGPGTRLLVL.

This clonotype has only a few counts. The gene calls are TRBV5-8 and TRBJ2-7; D tentatively fits TRBD1 or TRBD2 (5 bases each). The germline CDR1 and CDR2 sequences are SGHTS and YDEGEE. The CDR3 spans 15 residues. The ends were cut back, 4 bases at V and 3 bases at J, with 17 bases in the middle. CDR3 residues: CASSRGHATDYEQYF. CDR3 bases: TGTGCCAGCAGCCGGGGCCACGCCACGGACTACGAGCAGTACTTC.

This clonotype was recorded many times. The chain employs TRBV20-1 and TRBJ1-1; the D is unclear. The CDR3 length is 15 residues. CDR1 is DFQATT, CDR2 SNEGSKA, per germline (reference sequence). V lost 1 base and J lost 8, with 20 bases in between. The CDR3 nucleotides read TGCAGTGCTAGAGCCCTTTCAGGCGGAAGGACCGAAGCTTTCTTT. Protein product: CSARALSGGRTEAFF.

This clonotype was counted ten times or more. The chain is built from TRBV11-3 and TRBJ2-7; D gene ambiguous. The CDR3 length is 15 residues. Germline CDR1 is SGHNT and CDR2 is YENEEA. V was clipped by 3 bases and J by 0 bases, with 12 bases between them. CDR3 sequence: CASSLANGLSYEQYF. CDR3 bases: TGTGCCAGCAGCTTGGCCAACGGGCTCTCCTACGAGCAGTACTTC.

There are many counts of this clonotype. The chain recombines TRBV2 with TRBJ2-6, with D possibly TRBD2 on 6 matching bases. Germline V CDR1 and CDR2: SNHLY, FYNNEI. This CDR3 region has 15 residues. The germline V and J ends were trimmed by 4 bases and 1 base, with 8 bases remaining between them. This chain's CDR3 is CASSVGGSGANVLTF. The CDR3 DNA sequence: TGTGCCAGCAGTGTCGGGGGATCTGGGGCCAACGTCCTGACTTTC.

This clonotype was observed a few times. A much larger clone lies a single base off, so this may be a read error. The genes are TRBV7-2 and TRBJ2-7; the match to TRBD1 covers 7 bases. This CDR3 region has 12 residues. Per germline, CDR1 SGHTA and CDR2 FQGNSA. Trimming cost V 5 bases and J 6 bases; bases outside gene matches: 4. The CDR3 is CASSRTGFEQYF. In DNA, the CDR3 is TGTGCCAGCAGCAGGACAGGTTTCGAGCAGTACTTC.

This clonotype appeared many times. This sequence joins TRBV28 and TRBJ2-7, with D perhaps TRBD1 (5 bases). V lost 1 base and J 6 bases, leaving 13 bases between the germline ends. Germline V CDR1 and CDR2: MDHEN, SYDVKM. The CDR3 spans 14 residues. This CDR3 is CASSLSGPPFEQYF. CDR3 sequence (DNA): TGTGCCAGCAGTTTATCAGGGCCCCCGTTCGAGCAGTACTTC.

This clonotype was counted many times. V gene TRBV6-2 or TRBV6-3 combines with J gene TRBJ2-3; unclear D gene. CDR1 is MNHEY, CDR2 SVGEGT, per germline. V lost 5 bases to trimming and J lost 7 bases, with 7 bases between them. The CDR3 loop spans 11 amino acids. CDR3 sequence reads: CASSRAYTQYF. CDR3 DNA: TGTGCCAGCAGTCGCGCATATACGCAGTATTTT.

This chain links TRBV7-2 with TRBJ2-7; 9 positions match TRBD2. V lost 1 base, J lost 7 bases, and 23 bases stayed unmatched. The CDR3 is 20 amino acids. Germline values: CDR1 SGHTA, CDR2 FQGNSA. CDR3 DNA sequence: TGTGCCAGCAGCTTAGGGAAGGAAGCGGGGGGCCTCAAACGAAACAATGAGCAGTACTTC. Amino acids: CASSLGKEAGGLKRNNEQYF.